This is a list of T cell receptor beta chains from one sample in a study of shared clonotypes between healthy human individuals. Assay used: immunoSEQ multiplex PCR; TCRdb lists only in-frame clones, some missing. The repertoire holds about 2.3 million clones, over 90% seen once, with 0.3% to 0.4% in the top ten. What was sequenced was naive CD4+ T cells from PBMCs. The receptor source for this set is a man younger than 35 in good health. Some clones in this sample may be carry-over from other donors' samples. CDR3s include the opening cysteine and the closing phenylalanine or tryptophan. A D gene is named only where the DNA matches it firmly. Rows may omit the clone size; those that give it use once, few, many or a size class.

>.|.|TRBV28|TRBJ2-5
CASSPGGGRETQYF
TGTGCCAGCAGCCCAGGTGGGGGTCGGGAGACCCAGTACTTC
>.|.|TRBV28|TRBJ2-7
CASSPPGTGYEQYF
TGTGCCAGCAGCCCCCCCGGGACGGGCTACGAGCAGTACTTC
>.|.|TRBV7-2|TRBJ1-2
CASSLLGVNYGYTF
TGTGCCAGCAGCTTACTCGGCGTAAACTATGGCTACACCTTC
>.|TRBD2|TRBV11-2|TRBJ2-3
CASSLSSGGGDTQYF
TGTGCCAGCAGCTTAAGCTCTGGGGGGGGAGATACGCAGTATTTT
>.|.|TRBV28|TRBJ1-4
CASRQLLRVDEKLFF
TGTGCCAGCAGACAACTACTCAGGGTTGATGAAAAACTGTTTTTT
>.|.|TRBV9|TRBJ2-2
CASSVGGTGELFF
TGTGCCAGCAGCGTAGGGGGAACCGGGGAGCTGTTTTTT
>.|.|TRBV28|TRBJ2-7
CASSLLGGAHEQYF
TGTGCCAGCAGTTTATTGGGGGGGGCCCACGAGCAGTACTTC
>.|.|TRBV5-1|TRBJ1-3
CASSLDRTGNTIYF
TGCGCCAGCAGCCTAGACAGGACTGGAAACACCATATATTTT
>.|.|TRBV18|TRBJ2-1
CASSFARNEQFF
TGTGCCAGCTCATTCGCCAGGAATGAGCAGTTCTTC
>.|TRBD1|TRBV9|TRBJ2-5
CASSSGQGFQETQYF
TGTGCCAGCAGCTCGGGACAGGGCTTCCAAGAGACCCAGTACTTC
>.|.|TRBV30|TRBJ1-3
CAWSGSGNTIYF
TGTGCCTGGAGCGGCTCTGGAAACACCATATATTTT
>.|.|TRBV6-1|TRBJ1-5
CASRSGLGNQPQHF
TGTGCCAGCAGGTCGGGATTGGGCAATCAGCCCCAGCATTTT
>.|TRBD2|TRBV12-5|TRBJ2-1
CASGFGTSGSSYNEQFF
TGTGCTAGTGGTTTTGGGACTAGCGGGAGCTCCTACAATGAGCAGTTCTTC
>once|TRBD2|TRBV15|TRBJ2-4
CATSRVQTSGDIQYF
TGTGCCACCAGCAGAGTCCAGACTAGCGGGGACATTCAGTACTTC
>.|.|TRBV4-3|TRBJ2-7
CASSQYSGPSYEQYF
TGCGCCAGCAGCCAGTATAGCGGCCCCTCCTACGAGCAGTACTTC
>.|.|TRBV27|TRBJ2-1
CASSLNREAEQFF
TGTGCCAGCAGTTTAAATAGGGAGGCTGAGCAGTTCTTC
>.|.|TRBV28|TRBJ1-4
CASSTPGRRNEKLFF
TGTGCCAGCAGTACACCGGGACGAAGGAATGAAAAACTGTTTTTT
>.|.|TRBV6-4|TRBJ2-7
CASSDFRRTLRVGEQYF
TGTGCCAGCAGTGACTTCCGACGGACTCTTAGGGTAGGGGAGCAGTACTTC
>once|.|TRBV7-3|TRBJ2-2
CASSSRPNTGELFF
TGTGCCAGCAGCTCGAGACCCAACACCGGGGAGCTGTTTTTT
>.|.|TRBV11-2|TRBJ2-1
CASSKDSYNEQFF
TGTGCCAGCAGTAAAGACAGTTACAATGAGCAGTTCTTC
>.|.|TRBV29-1|TRBJ1-1
CSVENRAGRGTEAFF
TGCAGCGTTGAGAATCGGGCAGGGCGAGGAACTGAAGCTTTCTTT
>few|TRBD1|TRBV30|TRBJ1-1
CAWNRQGAAFF
TGTGCCTGGAACCGACAGGGAGCAGCTTTCTTT
>.|.|TRBV5-1|TRBJ2-2
CASSLYGTGELFF
TGCGCCAGCAGCTTGTACGGTACCGGGGAGCTGTTTTTT
>.|TRBD1|TRBV9|TRBJ1-3
CASSVASDRGRSGNTIYF
TGTGCCAGCAGCGTAGCCTCGGACAGGGGGAGATCTGGAAACACCATATATTTT
>.|TRBD1|TRBV28|TRBJ1-5
CASQQGARPQHF
TGTGCCAGCCAACAGGGGGCGAGGCCCCAGCATTTT
>.|TRBD1|TRBV5-1|TRBJ1-2
CASSPITTGGIGYTF
TGCGCCAGCAGCCCAATCACGACAGGGGGCATTGGCTACACCTTC
>.|.|TRBV30|TRBJ1-2
CAWSKSTSREYGYTF
TGTGCCTGGAGTAAATCGACGTCTCGGGAGTATGGCTACACCTTC
>.|.|TRBV28|TRBJ1-5
CASSLRRVNQPQHF
TGTGCCAGCAGTTTAAGGAGGGTCAACCAGCCCCAGCATTTT
>.|.|TRBV5-4|TRBJ1-1
CASSPDDPYLSREAFF
TGTGCCAGCAGCCCGGACGACCCCTACCTTTCCCGCGAAGCTTTCTTT
>.|.|TRBV7-9|TRBJ1-2
CATSTGYTF
TGTGCCACCAGCACGGGCTACACCTTC
>.|TRBD1|TRBV11-3|TRBJ2-3
CASSPGQVGDTQYF
TGTGCCAGCAGCCCCGGACAGGTGGGAGATACGCAGTATTTT
>few|.|TRBV5-1|TRBJ2-3
CASSLAGDTQYF
TGCGCCAGCAGCTTGGCTGGAGATACGCAGTATTTT
>.|.|TRBV6-1|TRBJ1-1
CASTSGGTEAFF
TGTGCCAGCACCTCTGGGGGCACTGAAGCTTTCTTT
>.|.|TRBV15|TRBJ2-7
CATSRDAGQGYYEQYF
TGTGCCACCAGCAGAGACGCCGGGCAGGGTTATTACGAGCAGTACTTC
>.|TRBD1|TRBV27|TRBJ1-4
CASSRGQNNEKLFF
TGTGCCAGCAGTCGGGGACAGAATAATGAAAAACTGTTTTTT
>.|.|TRBV18|TRBJ1-3
CASSPAGKGSGNTIYF
TGTGCCAGCTCACCGGCAGGGAAAGGCTCTGGAAACACCATATATTTT